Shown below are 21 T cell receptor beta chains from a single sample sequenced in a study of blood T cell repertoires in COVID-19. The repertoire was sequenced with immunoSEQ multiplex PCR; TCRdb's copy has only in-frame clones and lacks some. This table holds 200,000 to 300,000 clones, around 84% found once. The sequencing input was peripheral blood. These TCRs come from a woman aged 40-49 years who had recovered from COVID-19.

The CDR3 DNA follows: TGTGCCAGTTCGGGACAGGGATATACGCAGTATTTT. It yields the protein CASSGQGYTQYF. This chain uses TRBV19 with TRBJ2-3; TRBD1 matches at 9 bases. Germline V gives CDR1 LNHDA, CDR2 SQIVND (reference sequence). CDR3 length equals 12 residues. The V gene end was trimmed by 8 bases and the J gene end by 7 bases; junction bases not matched to a gene: 4.

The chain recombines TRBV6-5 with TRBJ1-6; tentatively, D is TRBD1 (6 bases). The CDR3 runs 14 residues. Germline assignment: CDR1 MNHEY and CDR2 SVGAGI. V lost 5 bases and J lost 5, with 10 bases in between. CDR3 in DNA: TGTGCCAGCAGTCCGCGGACAGATAATTCACCCCTCCACTTT. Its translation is CASSPRTDNSPLHF.

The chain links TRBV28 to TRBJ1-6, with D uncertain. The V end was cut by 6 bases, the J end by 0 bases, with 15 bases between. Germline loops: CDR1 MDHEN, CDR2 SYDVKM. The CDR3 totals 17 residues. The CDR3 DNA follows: TGTGCCAGCAGCCCGGGAACTCAGAGCTCCTATAATTCACCCCTCCACTTT. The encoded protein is CASSPGTQSSYNSPLHF. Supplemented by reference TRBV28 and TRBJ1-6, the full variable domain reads DVKVTQSSRYLVKRTGEKVFLECVQDMDHENMFWYRQDPGLGLRLIYFSYDVKMKEKGDIPEGYSVSREKKERFSLILESASTNQTSMYLCASSPGTQSSYNSPLHFGNGTRLTVT.

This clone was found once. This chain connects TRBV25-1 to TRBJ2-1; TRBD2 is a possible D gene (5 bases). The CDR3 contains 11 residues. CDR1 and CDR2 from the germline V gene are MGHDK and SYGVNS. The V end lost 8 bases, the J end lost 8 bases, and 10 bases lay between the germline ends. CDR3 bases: TGTGCCAGCCTTTGGAGGTATGAGCAGTTCTTC. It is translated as CASLWRYEQFF.

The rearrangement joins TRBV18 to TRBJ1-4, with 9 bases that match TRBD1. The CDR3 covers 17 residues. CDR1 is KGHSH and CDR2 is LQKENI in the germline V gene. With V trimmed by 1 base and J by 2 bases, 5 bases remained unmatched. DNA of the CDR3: TGTGCCAGCTCACCACTGGGACAGGGTGTGACTAATGAAAAACTGTTTTTT. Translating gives CASSPLGQGVTNEKLFF.

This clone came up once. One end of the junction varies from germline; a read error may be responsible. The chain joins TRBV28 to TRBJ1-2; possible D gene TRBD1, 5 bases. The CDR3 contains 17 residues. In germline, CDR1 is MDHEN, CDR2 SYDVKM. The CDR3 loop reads CASSLEFSKVPGNGYTF. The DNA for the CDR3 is TGTGCTAGCAGTTTAGAATTTAGTAAGGTGCCAGGGAATGGCTACACCTTC.

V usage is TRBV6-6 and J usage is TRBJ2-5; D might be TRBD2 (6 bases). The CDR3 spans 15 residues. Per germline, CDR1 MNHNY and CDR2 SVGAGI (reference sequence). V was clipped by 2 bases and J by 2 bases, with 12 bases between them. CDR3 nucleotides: TGTGCCAGCAGTTACGCGGAGGGGCAACAAGAGACCCAGTACTTC. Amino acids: CASSYAEGQQETQYF.

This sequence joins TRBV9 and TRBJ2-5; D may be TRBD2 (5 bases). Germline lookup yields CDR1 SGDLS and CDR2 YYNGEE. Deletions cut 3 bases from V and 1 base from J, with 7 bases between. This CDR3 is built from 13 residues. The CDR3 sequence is CASSGGSQETQYF. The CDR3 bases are TGTGCCAGCAGCGGAGGGTCCCAAGAGACCCAGTACTTC.

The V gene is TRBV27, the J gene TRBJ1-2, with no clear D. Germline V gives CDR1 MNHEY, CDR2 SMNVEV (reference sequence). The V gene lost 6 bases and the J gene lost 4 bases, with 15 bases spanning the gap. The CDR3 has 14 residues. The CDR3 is CASRPTRMAYGYTF. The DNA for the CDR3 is TGTGCCAGCAGACCCACAAGAATGGCCTATGGCTACACCTTC.

CDR3 residues: CASRRGTGARSPLHF. Here the CDR3 DNA reads TGTGCCAGCAGACGCGGGACAGGGGCTAGATCACCCCTCCACTTT. The chain combines TRBV6-5 with TRBJ1-6, with 10 bases lining up with TRBD1. CDR3 length: 15 amino acids. Germline assignment: CDR1 MNHEY and CDR2 SVGAGI. With 6 bases clipped from V and 10 bases from J, the junction kept 9 bases outside the gene matches.

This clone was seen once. The CDR3, as DNA: TGTGCCAGCATCGGACAGCTGGAAGATCAGCCCCAGCATTTT. The encoded protein is CASIGQLEDQPQHF. The chain has TRBV6-5 and TRBJ1-5; possibly TRBD1 for D (6 bases). V was clipped by 7 bases and J by 5 bases, with 15 bases between them. The CDR3 covers 14 residues. The V gene's germline CDR1 is MNHEY and CDR2 SVGAGI.

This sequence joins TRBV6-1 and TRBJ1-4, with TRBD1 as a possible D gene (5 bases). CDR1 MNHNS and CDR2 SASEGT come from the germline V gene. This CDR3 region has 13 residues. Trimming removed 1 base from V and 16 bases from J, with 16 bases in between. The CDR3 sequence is CASSEGTRTQGFF. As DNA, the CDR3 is TGTGCCAGCAGTGAAGGCACACGGACCCAGGGGTTTTTT.

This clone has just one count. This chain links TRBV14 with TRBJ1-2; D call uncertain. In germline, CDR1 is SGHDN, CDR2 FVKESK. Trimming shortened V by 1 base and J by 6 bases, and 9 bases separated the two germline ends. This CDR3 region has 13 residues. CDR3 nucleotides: TGTGCCAGCAGCCAAGTAGGCACAGATGGCTACACCTTC. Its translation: CASSQVGTDGYTF.

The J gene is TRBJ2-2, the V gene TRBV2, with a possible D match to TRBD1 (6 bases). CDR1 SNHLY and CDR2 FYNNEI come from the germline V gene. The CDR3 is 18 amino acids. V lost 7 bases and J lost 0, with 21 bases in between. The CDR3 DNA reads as TGTGCCAGCAAAATGGGTCGTTGGGGACAAACGAACACCGGGGAGCTGTTTTTT. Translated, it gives CASKMGRWGQTNTGELFF.

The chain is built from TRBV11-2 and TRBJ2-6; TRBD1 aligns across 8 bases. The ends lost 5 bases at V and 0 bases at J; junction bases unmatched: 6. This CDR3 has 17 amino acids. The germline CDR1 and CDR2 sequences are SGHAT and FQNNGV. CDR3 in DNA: TGTGCCAGCAGCCCATACAGGGGGATCTCTGGGGCCAACGTCCTGACTTTC. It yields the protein CASSPYRGISGANVLTF.

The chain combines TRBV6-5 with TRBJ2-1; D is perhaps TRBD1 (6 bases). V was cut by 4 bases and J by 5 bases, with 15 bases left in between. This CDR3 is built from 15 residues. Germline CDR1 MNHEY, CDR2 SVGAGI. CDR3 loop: CASSWVTGTNNEQFF. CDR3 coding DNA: TGTGCCAGCAGTTGGGTAACAGGGACGAACAATGAGCAGTTCTTC.

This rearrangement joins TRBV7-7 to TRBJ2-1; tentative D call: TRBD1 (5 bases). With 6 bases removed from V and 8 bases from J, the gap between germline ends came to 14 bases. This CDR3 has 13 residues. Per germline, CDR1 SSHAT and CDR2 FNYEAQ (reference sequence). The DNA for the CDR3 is TGTGCCAGCAGTTTCAGGGTTGGGGATGAGCAGTTCTTC. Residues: CASSFRVGDEQFF.

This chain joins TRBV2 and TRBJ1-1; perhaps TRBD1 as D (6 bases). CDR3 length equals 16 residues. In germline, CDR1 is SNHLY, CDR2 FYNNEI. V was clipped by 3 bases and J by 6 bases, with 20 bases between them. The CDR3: CASSENIRDTRAEAFF. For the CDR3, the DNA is TGTGCCAGCAGTGAGAACATCCGGGACACTAGGGCTGAAGCTTTCTTT.

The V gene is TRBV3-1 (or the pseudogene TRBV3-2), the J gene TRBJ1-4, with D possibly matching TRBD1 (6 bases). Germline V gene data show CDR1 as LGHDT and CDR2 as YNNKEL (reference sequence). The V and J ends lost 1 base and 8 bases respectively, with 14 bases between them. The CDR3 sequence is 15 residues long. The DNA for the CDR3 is TGTGCCAGCAGCCAAGTAGCGGGGGCATGGGAAAAACTGTTTTTT. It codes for CASSQVAGAWEKLFF.

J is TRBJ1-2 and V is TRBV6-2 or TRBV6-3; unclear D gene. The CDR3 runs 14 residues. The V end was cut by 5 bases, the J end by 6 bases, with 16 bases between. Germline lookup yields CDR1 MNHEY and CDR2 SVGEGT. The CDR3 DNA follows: TGTGCCAGCAGTGACCCGAGGCGGGTGGATGGCTACACCTTC. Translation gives CASSDPRRVDGYTF.

The chain's CDR3 is CASSLEGGAATEAFF. CDR3 sequence (DNA): TGTGCCAGCAGCCTCGAGGGGGGGGCTGCGACTGAAGCTTTCTTT. The chain couples TRBV11-3 to TRBJ1-1; tentative D call: TRBD1 (6 bases). The V and J ends lost 5 bases and 5 bases respectively, with 18 bases between them. Germline V lookup: CDR1 SGHNT, CDR2 YENEEA. The CDR3 totals 15 residues.